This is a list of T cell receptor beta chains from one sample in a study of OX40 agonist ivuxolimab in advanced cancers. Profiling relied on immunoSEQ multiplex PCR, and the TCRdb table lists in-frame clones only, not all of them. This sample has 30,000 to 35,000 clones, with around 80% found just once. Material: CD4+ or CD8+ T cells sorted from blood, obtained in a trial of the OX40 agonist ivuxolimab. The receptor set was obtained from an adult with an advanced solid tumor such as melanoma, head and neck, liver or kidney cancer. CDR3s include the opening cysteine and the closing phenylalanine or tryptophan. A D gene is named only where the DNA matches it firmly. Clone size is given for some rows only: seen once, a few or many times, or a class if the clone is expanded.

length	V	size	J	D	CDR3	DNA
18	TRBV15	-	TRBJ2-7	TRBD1	CATSSPPGMGTGIGEQYF	TGTGCCACCAGCAGCCCCCCGGGGATGGGGACAGGGATTGGTGAGCAGTACTTC
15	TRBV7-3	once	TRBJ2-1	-	CASSSPDSTNNEQFF	TGTGCCAGCAGCTCCCCAGATTCTACCAACAATGAGCAGTTCTTC
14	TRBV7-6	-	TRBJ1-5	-	CASSLEVGVQPQHF	TGTGCCAGCAGCTTAGAGGTGGGGGTTCAGCCCCAGCATTTT
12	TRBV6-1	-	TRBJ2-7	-	CASTGTTYEQYF	TGTGCCAGCACCGGTACTACCTACGAGCAGTACTTC
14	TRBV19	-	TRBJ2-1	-	CASSILRESVEQFF	TGTGCCAGTAGTATTCTCAGGGAGTCGGTTGAGCAGTTCTTC
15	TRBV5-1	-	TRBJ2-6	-	CASNDKSGGANVLTF	TGCGCCAGCAACGACAAGAGTGGTGGGGCCAACGTCCTGACTTTC
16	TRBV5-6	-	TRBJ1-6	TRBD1	CASSSGTDLFDSPLHF	TGTGCCAGCAGCTCGGGGACAGACCTCTTTGATTCACCCCTCCACTTT
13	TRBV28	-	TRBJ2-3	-	CASWRQGIDTQYF	TGTGCCAGCTGGAGGCAGGGGATAGATACGCAGTATTTT
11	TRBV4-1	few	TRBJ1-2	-	CASTQGTGYTF	TGCGCCAGCACCCAAGGGACAGGCTACACCTTC
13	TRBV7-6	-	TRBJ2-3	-	CASSATRDLPLYF	TGTGCCAGCAGCGCGACCCGGGACCTCCCCCTGTATTTT
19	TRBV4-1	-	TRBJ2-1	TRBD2	CASSQEGSRGGPLHRRQFF	TGCGCCAGCAGCCAAGAAGGTTCGCGGGGGGGGCCGCTCCATCGAAGGCAGTTCTTC